This is a list of T cell receptor beta chains from one sample in a study of cytomegalovirus exposure and HLA in healthy donors. The data were produced by immunoSEQ multiplex PCR, yet TCRdb's version contains in-frame clones alone and is incomplete. The sample includes 210,000 or so clones, 70% to 90% of them seen just once. The sample taken for sequencing was PBMCs. The receptors derive from a girl aged 2-10 years in good health and CMV-seronegative. Both conserved end residues are part of each CDR3. Each record gives: J gene, clone size, D gene, V gene, CDR3 DNA, CDR3 protein. The D gene is left open where the match is weak. For some rows the clone size is stated as once, few or many, or as a class when expanded; others skip it.

j_call: TRBJ2-7; clone_size: NA; d_call: TRBD2; v_call: TRBV29-1; cdr3_nt: TGCAGCGTTCGGGAGGTCTACGAGCAGTACTTC; cdr3_aa: CSVREVYEQYF
j_call: TRBJ1-2; clone_size: NA; d_call: TRBD1; v_call: TRBV5-1; cdr3_nt: TGCGCCAGCAGCACCGGGACAGTTGAGCCTCCCCCCTACACCTTC; cdr3_aa: CASSTGTVEPPPYTF
j_call: TRBJ1-1; clone_size: NA; d_call: NA; v_call: TRBV28; cdr3_nt: TGTGCCAGCAGGGACTCCCTCCTGGGGACTGAAGCTTTCTTT; cdr3_aa: CASRDSLLGTEAFF
j_call: TRBJ2-3; clone_size: NA; d_call: NA; v_call: TRBV5-1; cdr3_nt: TGCGCCAGCAGCCATGGAGGGACCGGCACAGATACGCAGTATTTT; cdr3_aa: CASSHGGTGTDTQYF
j_call: TRBJ2-5; clone_size: NA; d_call: NA; v_call: TRBV6-1; cdr3_nt: TGTGCCAGCAGCCACGACAGGGGAGGGGAGACCCAGTACTTC; cdr3_aa: CASSHDRGGETQYF
j_call: TRBJ2-1; clone_size: NA; d_call: TRBD2; v_call: TRBV6-1; cdr3_nt: TGTGCCAGCAGTGGACTAGCGGGGGGGGATGAGCAGTTCTTC; cdr3_aa: CASSGLAGGDEQFF
j_call: TRBJ1-1; clone_size: once; d_call: NA; v_call: TRBV6-4; cdr3_nt: TGTGCCAGCAGTTCGGACACAAACACTGAAGCTTTCTTT; cdr3_aa: CASSSDTNTEAFF
j_call: TRBJ2-3; clone_size: NA; d_call: TRBD2; v_call: TRBV2; cdr3_nt: TGTGCCAGCGTGCGGCGGGAGGGCACAGATACGCAGTATTTT; cdr3_aa: CASVRREGTDTQYF
j_call: TRBJ1-6; clone_size: NA; d_call: NA; v_call: TRBV5-1; cdr3_nt: TGCGCCAGCAGCTTGGGGGCGCAGGGCGGCCAGTCACCCCTCCACTTT; cdr3_aa: CASSLGAQGGQSPLHF
j_call: TRBJ2-7; clone_size: NA; d_call: NA; v_call: TRBV5-1; cdr3_nt: TGCGCCAGCAGCTTAGGGGGAGGGACCTACGAGCAGTACTTC; cdr3_aa: CASSLGGGTYEQYF
j_call: TRBJ2-7; clone_size: few; d_call: NA; v_call: TRBV4-1; cdr3_nt: TGCGCCAGCAGCCAAGAAATTCCAGGGGCTCATCTCTACGAGCAGTACTTC; cdr3_aa: CASSQEIPGAHLYEQYF
j_call: TRBJ2-1; clone_size: NA; d_call: TRBD1; v_call: TRBV7-9; cdr3_nt: TGTGCCAGCAGCTTCCTGGAGACAGGGGGCTACAATGAGCAGTTCTTC; cdr3_aa: CASSFLETGGYNEQFF
j_call: TRBJ1-4; clone_size: few; d_call: TRBD1; v_call: TRBV10-1; cdr3_nt: TGCGCCAGCAGTGATGGTGGACAGGGTGGTGAAAAACTGTTTTTT; cdr3_aa: CASSDGGQGGEKLFF
j_call: TRBJ1-2; clone_size: NA; d_call: TRBD1; v_call: TRBV28; cdr3_nt: TGTGCCAGCAGACGAACAGGGGGCGCTGGGTATGGCTACACCTTC; cdr3_aa: CASRRTGGAGYGYTF
j_call: TRBJ1-2; clone_size: NA; d_call: NA; v_call: TRBV5-4; cdr3_nt: TGTGCCAGCAGCTCTGTGCTTGGAGGGGAGTACTATGGCTACACCTTC; cdr3_aa: CASSSVLGGEYYGYTF
j_call: TRBJ2-1; clone_size: NA; d_call: TRBD2; v_call: TRBV5-4; cdr3_nt: TGTGCCAGCAGCTTGGGACTAGCGGCACGGGAAGAGCAGTTCTTC; cdr3_aa: CASSLGLAAREEQFF
j_call: TRBJ2-1; clone_size: NA; d_call: NA; v_call: TRBV7-6; cdr3_nt: TGTGCCAGCAGCTTAGTCAGTGAGCAGTTCTTC; cdr3_aa: CASSLVSEQFF
j_call: TRBJ2-2; clone_size: NA; d_call: NA; v_call: TRBV5-5; cdr3_nt: TGTGCCAGCAGCTTGGAGGGGAGGGAGCTGTTTTTT; cdr3_aa: CASSLEGRELFF
j_call: TRBJ2-7; clone_size: once; d_call: TRBD2; v_call: TRBV7-8; cdr3_nt: TGTGCCAGCAGCCCTAGGGGACTAGCGGGGGAGTCCTACGAGCAGTACTTC; cdr3_aa: CASSPRGLAGESYEQYF
j_call: TRBJ1-1; clone_size: NA; d_call: NA; v_call: TRBV6-5; cdr3_nt: TGTGCCAGCACGTCAGGGCCGATAGAGAACACTGAAGCTTTCTTT; cdr3_aa: CASTSGPIENTEAFF
j_call: TRBJ1-3; clone_size: once; d_call: NA; v_call: TRBV4-1; cdr3_nt: TGCGCCAGCAGCCCCAGAACCCGCTCTGGAAACACCATATATTTT; cdr3_aa: CASSPRTRSGNTIYF
j_call: TRBJ1-2; clone_size: NA; d_call: NA; v_call: TRBV27; cdr3_nt: TGTGCCAGCAGTTTATTCCCCTTTAGGAGAGAAGGCTACACCTTC; cdr3_aa: CASSLFPFRREGYTF
j_call: TRBJ2-2; clone_size: NA; d_call: NA; v_call: TRBV7-7; cdr3_nt: TGTGCCAGCAGTCCACCTCCTACAGGGCGAGTCGACGGGGAGCTGTTTTTT; cdr3_aa: CASSPPPTGRVDGELFF
j_call: TRBJ2-7; clone_size: NA; d_call: NA; v_call: TRBV5-1; cdr3_nt: TGCGCCAGCAGCACGACGGGATCACTCTCCTACGAGCAGTACTTC; cdr3_aa: CASSTTGSLSYEQYF
j_call: TRBJ2-7; clone_size: NA; d_call: TRBD2; v_call: TRBV9; cdr3_nt: TGTGCCAGCAGCCTTAATAGCGGGACCGAGCAGTACTTC; cdr3_aa: CASSLNSGTEQYF
j_call: TRBJ1-2; clone_size: NA; d_call: TRBD1; v_call: TRBV6-6; cdr3_nt: TGTGCCAGCAGTTACTCGAGCCCGGCAGGGGGTGGCTACACCTTC; cdr3_aa: CASSYSSPAGGGYTF
j_call: TRBJ2-1; clone_size: NA; d_call: TRBD2; v_call: TRBV6-4; cdr3_nt: TGTGCCAGCAGTGACCGGGGGGAGGTTGCGTCACAGTTCTTC; cdr3_aa: CASSDRGEVASQFF
j_call: TRBJ2-7; clone_size: NA; d_call: NA; v_call: TRBV4-1; cdr3_nt: TGCGCCAGCAGCCAAGACTGGGGACCAGGGGTCCTCTCCTACGAGCAGTACTTC; cdr3_aa: CASSQDWGPGVLSYEQYF